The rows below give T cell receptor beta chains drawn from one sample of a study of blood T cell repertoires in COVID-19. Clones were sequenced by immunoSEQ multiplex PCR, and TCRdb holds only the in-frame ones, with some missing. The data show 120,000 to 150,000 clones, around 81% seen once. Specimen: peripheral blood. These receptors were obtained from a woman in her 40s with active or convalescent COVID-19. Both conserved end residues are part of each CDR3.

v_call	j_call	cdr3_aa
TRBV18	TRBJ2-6	CASSLQPPGQGSGANVLTF
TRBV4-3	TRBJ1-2	CASSQWGEETYGYTF
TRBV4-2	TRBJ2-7	CASSPRRGYSYEQYF
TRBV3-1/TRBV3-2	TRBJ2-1	CASSQVLLAGVKGQFF
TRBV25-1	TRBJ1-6	CASRGQFNSPLHF
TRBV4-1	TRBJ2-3	CASSQGLSSYGTDTQYF
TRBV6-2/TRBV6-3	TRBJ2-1	CASSHRGGAGGYNEQFF
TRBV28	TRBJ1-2	CASSLIGAGNYGYTF
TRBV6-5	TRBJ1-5	CASSSLQGWNQPQHF
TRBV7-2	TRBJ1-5	CASSLGGYSPQHF
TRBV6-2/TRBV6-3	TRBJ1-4	CASSSQGVEKLFF
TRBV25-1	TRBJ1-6	CASVDFTGQGFGSPLHF
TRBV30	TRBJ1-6	CAWSRQTPGTDISSYNSPLHF
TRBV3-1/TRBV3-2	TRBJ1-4	CASSPRGSANEKLFF
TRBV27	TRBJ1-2	CASSPQQGRGYTF
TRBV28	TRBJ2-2	CASSSDRGGELFF
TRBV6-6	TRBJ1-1	CASTREKDRGSEAFF
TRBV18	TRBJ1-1	CASSPGTGMNTEAFF
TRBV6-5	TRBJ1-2	CASSGGAGYTF
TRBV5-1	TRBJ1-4	CASSPRQLTNEKLFF
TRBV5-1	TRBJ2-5	CASSYASGTGPTETQYF
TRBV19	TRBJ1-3	CASSGGASSGNTIYF
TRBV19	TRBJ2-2	CASSMGRTGGVTGELFF
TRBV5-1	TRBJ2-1	CASSLGGSNEQFF